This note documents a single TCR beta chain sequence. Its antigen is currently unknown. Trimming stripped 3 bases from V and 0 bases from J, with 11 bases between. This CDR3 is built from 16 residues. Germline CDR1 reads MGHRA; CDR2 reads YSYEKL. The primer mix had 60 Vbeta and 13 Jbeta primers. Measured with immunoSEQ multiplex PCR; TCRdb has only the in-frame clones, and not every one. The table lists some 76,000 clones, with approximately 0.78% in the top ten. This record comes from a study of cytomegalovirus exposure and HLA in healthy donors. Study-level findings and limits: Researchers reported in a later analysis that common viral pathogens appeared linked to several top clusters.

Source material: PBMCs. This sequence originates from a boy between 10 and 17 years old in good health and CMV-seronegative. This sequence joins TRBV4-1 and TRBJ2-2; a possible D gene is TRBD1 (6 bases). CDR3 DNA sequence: TGCGCCAGCAGCCATGGATCAGGGGCGAACACCGGGGAGCTGTTTTTT. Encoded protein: CASSHGSGANTGELFF.